Listed below are T cell receptor beta chains from one sample, sequenced in a study of blood T cell repertoires in COVID-19. The protocol was immunoSEQ multiplex PCR, while the TCRdb copy is restricted to in-frame clones and leaves out a portion. The sample carries 90,000 or so clones, less than 90% recorded once. The specimen sequenced was peripheral blood. The receptors here all came from a man in his 60s with acute or convalescent COVID-19. CDR3s leave out the opening cysteine and the closing phenylalanine or tryptophan. Each record gives: CDR3 length, clone size, V gene, CDR3 protein. Only part of the rows carry a size: once, few, many, or a class if the clone is expanded.

>17|.|TRBV9
ASSLRETARDSGANVLT
>12|.|TRBV30
AWSVLPAGGELF
>13|once|TRBV30
AWSIRGVNWSPLH
>13|.|TRBV5-6
ASSRRRLAKNIQY
>12|.|TRBV4-1
ASSEEPANEKLF
>12|.|TRBV6-5
ASRPQALNEKLF
>12|.|TRBV5-4
ASSLPAGTETQY
>13|.|TRBV7-2
ASSAQTGIGSEQY
>13|.|TRBV5-1
ASSGTGILNTEAF
>12|.|TRBV30
AWSVGQGNQPQH
>9|few|TRBV3-1/TRBV3-2
ASSQLGELF
>12|.|TRBV30
AWALSGGRNEQF
>13|.|TRBV5-6
ASSLFGLAGETQY
>12|.|TRBV10-3
AIKPGSPNTEAF
>11|.|TRBV7-3
ASSLGQNYGYT
>11|.|TRBV6-5
ASSYATNYGYT
>14|.|TRBV5-1
ASSTSLAPTYNEQF
>17|.|TRBV7-3
ASSSAPGLAGGRSGELF
>12|.|TRBV6-1
ASSEARTESPLH
>14|.|TRBV7-7
ASSAGLAGGGETQY
>11|.|TRBV29-1
SVEEGSYNEQF
>12|.|TRBV27
ASSPGRANYGYT
>17|few|TRBV21-1
ASKAPPRPDRGRACEQY
>13|.|TRBV29-1
SVESGRDGKTEAF
>11|.|TRBV5-6
ASSSAGSHEQY
>15|.|TRBV3-1/TRBV3-2
ASSQGVSGALTDTQY
>13|few|TRBV5-4
ASTPRTGRTDTQY
>11|once|TRBV30
AWSVQGWETQY
>13|.|TRBV5-1
ASSSGLAADNEQF
>12|.|TRBV7-2
ASSLEGGYNEQF
>13|.|TRBV2
ASERVGSGANVLT
>13|once|TRBV6-5
ASRRGPGKQETQY
>11|.|TRBV5-1
ASSNTGGDGYT
>14|once|TRBV19
ASSIDPGGPVNEQF
>14|.|TRBV30
AWSVEGAWSNQPQH
>11|few|TRBV3-1/TRBV3-2
ASSQGAVTEAF
>14|.|TRBV5-1
ASSLGQGSNTGELF
>11|.|TRBV6-1
ASSEDRDNEQF
>12|.|TRBV10-3
AISGTGKNTEAF
>12|many|TRBV10-1
ASTEVATNEKLF
>11|.|TRBV7-7
ASSATGSGEQF
>13|once|TRBV15
ATSRGNRWNTEAF
>14|.|TRBV25-1
ASSRGLAGGDNEQF
>16|.|TRBV27
ASSRKGQGRADNSPLH
>15|.|TRBV4-2
ASSQDRLAGGTDTQY
>15|.|TRBV14
ASSQIEYGQSNEKLF
>12|.|TRBV11-2
ASSLGRSNQPQH
>12|.|TRBV5-4
ASSRQGGAYEQY
>14|.|TRBV5-6
ASSVPGQGGSYGYT
>12|medium-sized|TRBV27
ASSLSRGYNEQF
>13|.|TRBV5-1
ASSLAGESYNEQF
>11|once|TRBV7-2
ASSLQQGTEAF
>12|.|TRBV19
ASSSGGENTEAF
>12|.|TRBV24-1
ATSEAGGSDTQY
>12|.|TRBV6-5
ASSSTGLGQPQH